The 2 T cell receptor beta chains reported below all come from one sample, sequenced in a study of blood T cell repertoires in COVID-19. Sequencing was performed with immunoSEQ multiplex PCR; in TCRdb, only in-frame clones are kept and a portion is missing. The sample gives some 150,000 clones, around 81% of which show up once; roughly 9.1% is in the top ten. Sequencing used peripheral blood. All receptors come from a woman in her sixties with active or convalescent COVID-19.

This chain uses TRBV27 with TRBJ1-5; D unclear. This CDR3 is 15 amino acids long. Germline CDR1 reads MNHEY; CDR2 reads SMNVEV (reference sequence). V lost 0 bases and J 3 bases, leaving 9 bases between the germline ends. DNA for the CDR3: TGTGCCAGCAGTTTATCATTCCCCCTCAATCAGCCCCAGCATTTT. It codes for CASSLSFPLNQPQHF.

The chain combines TRBV7-3 with TRBJ2-5; the match to TRBD1 covers 8 bases. V dropped 2 bases and J dropped 5; count of bases not matched to a gene: 10. CDR1 is SGHTA, CDR2 FQGTGA, per germline. The CDR3 loop spans 16 amino acids. The CDR3 DNA follows: TGTGCCAGCAGCTTAGTTGGGCCAGGGGGCAGGGAGACCCAGTACTTC. Translated, it gives CASSLVGPGGRETQYF.